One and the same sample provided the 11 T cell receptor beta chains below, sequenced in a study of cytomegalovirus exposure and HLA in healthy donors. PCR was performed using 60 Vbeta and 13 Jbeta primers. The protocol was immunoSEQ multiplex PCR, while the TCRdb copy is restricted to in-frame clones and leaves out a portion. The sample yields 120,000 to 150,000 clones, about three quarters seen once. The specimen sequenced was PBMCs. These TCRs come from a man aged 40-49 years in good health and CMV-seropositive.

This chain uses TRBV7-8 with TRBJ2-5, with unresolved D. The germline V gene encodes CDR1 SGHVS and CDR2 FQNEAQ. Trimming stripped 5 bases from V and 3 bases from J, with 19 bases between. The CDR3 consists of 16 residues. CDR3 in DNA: TGTGCCAGCAGCCACTCCAACCGTGGAGTGAAAGAGACCCAGTACTTC. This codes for CASSHSNRGVKETQYF.

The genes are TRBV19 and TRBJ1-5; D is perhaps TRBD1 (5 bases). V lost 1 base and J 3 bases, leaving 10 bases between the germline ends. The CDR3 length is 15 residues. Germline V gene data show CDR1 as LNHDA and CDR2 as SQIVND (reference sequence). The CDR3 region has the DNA TGTGCCAGTAGTATAGCCGGACAATTCAATCAGCCCCAGCATTTT. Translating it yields CASSIAGQFNQPQHF.

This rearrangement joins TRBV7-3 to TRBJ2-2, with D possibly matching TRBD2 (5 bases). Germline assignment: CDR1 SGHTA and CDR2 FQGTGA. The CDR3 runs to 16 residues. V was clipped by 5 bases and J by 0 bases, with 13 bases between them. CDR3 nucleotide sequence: TGTGCCAGCAGCCTTGCCGGGAACCCGAACACCGGGGAGCTGTTTTTT. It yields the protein CASSLAGNPNTGELFF.

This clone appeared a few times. The CDR3 nucleotides read TGTGCCAGCAGCTTAGTGGGAGGTGAGCAGTTCTTC. Translated: CASSLVGGEQFF. The chain links TRBV7-2 to TRBJ2-1; D perhaps matches TRBD2 (6 bases). CDR3 length: 12 residues. Germline V gene lookup returns CDR1 SGHTA and CDR2 FQGNSA. V lost 1 base, J lost 9 bases, and 7 bases lay in between.

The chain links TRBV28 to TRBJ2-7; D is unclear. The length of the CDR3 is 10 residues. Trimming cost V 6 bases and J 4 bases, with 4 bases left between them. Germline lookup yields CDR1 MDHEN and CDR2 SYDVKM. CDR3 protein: CASSRYEQYF. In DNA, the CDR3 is TGTGCCAGCAGCCGTTACGAGCAGTACTTC.

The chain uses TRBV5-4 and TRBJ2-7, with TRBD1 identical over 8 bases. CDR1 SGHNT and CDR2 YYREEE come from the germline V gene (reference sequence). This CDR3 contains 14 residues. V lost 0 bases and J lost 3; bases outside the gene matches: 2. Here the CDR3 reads CASSLGTGIYEQYF. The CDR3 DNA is TGTGCCAGCAGCTTGGGGACAGGGATCTACGAGCAGTACTTC. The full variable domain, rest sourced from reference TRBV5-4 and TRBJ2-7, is ETGVTQSPTHLIKTRGQQVTLRCSSQSGHNTVSWYQQALGQGPQFIFQYYREEENGRGNFPPRFSGLQFPNYSSELNVNALELDDSALYLCASSLGTGIYEQYFGPGTRLTVT.

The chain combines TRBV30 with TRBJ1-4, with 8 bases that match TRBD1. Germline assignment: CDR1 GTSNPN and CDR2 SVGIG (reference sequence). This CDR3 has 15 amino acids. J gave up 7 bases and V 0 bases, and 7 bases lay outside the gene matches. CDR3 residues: CAWSVLQGAGEKLFF. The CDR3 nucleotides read TGTGCCTGGAGTGTACTGCAGGGGGCGGGTGAAAAACTGTTTTTT.

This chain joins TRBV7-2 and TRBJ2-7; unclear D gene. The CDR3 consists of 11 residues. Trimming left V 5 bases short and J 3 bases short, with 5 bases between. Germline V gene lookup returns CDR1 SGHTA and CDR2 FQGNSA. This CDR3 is CASSPHYEQYF. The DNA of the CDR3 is TGTGCCAGCAGCCCACACTACGAGCAGTACTTC.

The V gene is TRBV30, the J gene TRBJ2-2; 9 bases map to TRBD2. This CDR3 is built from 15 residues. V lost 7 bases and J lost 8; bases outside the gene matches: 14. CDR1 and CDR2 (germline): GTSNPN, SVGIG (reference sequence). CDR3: CASLGGRGHAGELFF. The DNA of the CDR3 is TGTGCCTCCCTTGGCGGGAGGGGACACGCTGGGGAGCTGTTTTTT. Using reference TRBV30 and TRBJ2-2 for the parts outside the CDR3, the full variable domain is SQTIHQWPATLVQPVGSPLSLECTVEGTSNPNLYWYRQAAGRGLQLLFYSVGIGQISSEVPQNLSASRPQDRQFILSSKKLLLSDSGFYLCASLGGRGHAGELFFGEGSRLTVL.

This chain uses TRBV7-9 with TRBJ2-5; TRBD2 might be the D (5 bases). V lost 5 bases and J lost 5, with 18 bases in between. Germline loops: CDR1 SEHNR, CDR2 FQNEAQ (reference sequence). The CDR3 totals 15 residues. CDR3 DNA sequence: TGTGCCAGCAGCCATCCGGGGATCGAAGGCGAGACCCAGTACTTC. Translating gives CASSHPGIEGETQYF. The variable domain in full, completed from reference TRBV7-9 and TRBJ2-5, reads DTGVSQNPRHKITKRGQNVTFRCDPISEHNRLYWYRQTLGQGPEFLTYFQNEAQLEKSRLLSDRFSAERPKGSFSTLEIQRTEQGDSAMYLCASSHPGIEGETQYFGPGTRLLVL.

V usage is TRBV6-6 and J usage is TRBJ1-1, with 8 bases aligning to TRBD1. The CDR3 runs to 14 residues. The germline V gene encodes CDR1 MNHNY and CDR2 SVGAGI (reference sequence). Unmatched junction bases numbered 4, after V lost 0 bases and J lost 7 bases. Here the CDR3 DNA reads TGTGCCAGCAGTTACTCCGGGACAGGAATTGAAGCTTTCTTT. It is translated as CASSYSGTGIEAFF.